The T cell receptor (beta chain) described here comes from a study of regulatory T cells in long-lasting Graves disease. Sequencing libraries for TCR beta were prepared with iRepertoire HTBI primers and Arm-PCR of CDR3 regions. TCRdb used MiXCR to reprocess the multiplex PCR reads, holding one entry per CDR3 protein. The top ten hold more than 20% of the sample, which has approximately 400,000 distinct CDR3 sequences, more than 20% seen once. The time point: persistent/refractory GD, antithyroid drugs over 5 years with positive TRAb. The authors made the TCR library using RNA they extracted from PBMCs. For this clonotype: Antigen: not known.

Germline CDR1 reads SGHAT; CDR2 reads FQNNGV. Trimming removed 5 bases from V and 0 bases from J, with 14 bases in between. The CDR3 is made up of 16 amino acids. Findings and caveats of the study: Newly diagnosed disease favored TRBV20-1 and TRBJ2-1 over persistent disease. Few sampled subjects may have lowered accuracy. Relative to new patients (around 1,000), persistent patients exhibited greater sharing of public clonotypes (around 3,000).

This sample comprised peripheral blood mononuclear cells (PBMCs), obtained when the disease was refractory, from a patient treated with antithyroid drugs. This sequence was found in a female donor with Graves disease. J is TRBJ1-3 and V is TRBV11-2; possibly TRBD1 for D (5 bases). The CDR3 sequence is CASSPWDLSSGNTIYF. The CDR3 DNA follows: TGTGCCAGCAGCCCATGGGACTTGAGCTCTGGAAACACCATATATTTT.